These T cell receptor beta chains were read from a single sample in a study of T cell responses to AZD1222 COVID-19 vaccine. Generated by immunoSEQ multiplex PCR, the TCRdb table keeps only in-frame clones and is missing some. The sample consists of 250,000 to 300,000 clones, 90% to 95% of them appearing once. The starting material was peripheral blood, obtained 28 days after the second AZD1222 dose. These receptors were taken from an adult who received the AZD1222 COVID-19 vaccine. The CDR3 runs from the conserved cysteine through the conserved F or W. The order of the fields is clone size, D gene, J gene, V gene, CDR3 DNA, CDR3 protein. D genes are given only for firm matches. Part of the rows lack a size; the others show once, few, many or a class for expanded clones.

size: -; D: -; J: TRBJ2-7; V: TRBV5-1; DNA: TGCGCCAGCAGACGCCAGGCGGACGAGCAGTACTTC; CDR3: CASRRQADEQYF
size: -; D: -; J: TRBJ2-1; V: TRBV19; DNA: TGTGCCAGTAGTACCAGGAGGTGGGGGCTTAACTACAATGAGCAGTTCTTC; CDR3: CASSTRRWGLNYNEQFF
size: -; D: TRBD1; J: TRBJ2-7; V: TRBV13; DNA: TGTGCCAGCAGAAGCCGGGACAGGGGTTACGAGCAGTACTTC; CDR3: CASRSRDRGYEQYF
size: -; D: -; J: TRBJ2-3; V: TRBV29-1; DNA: TGCAGCGTTGTGAGGGGTTTCACAGATACGCAGTATTTT; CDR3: CSVVRGFTDTQYF
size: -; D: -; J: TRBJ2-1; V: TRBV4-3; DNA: TGCGCCAGCAGCCATGAAGGGTTAGCCAATGAGCAGTTCTTC; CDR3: CASSHEGLANEQFF
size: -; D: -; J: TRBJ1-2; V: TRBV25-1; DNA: TGTGCCAGCACGGTTTACTATGGCTACACCTTC; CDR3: CASTVYYGYTF
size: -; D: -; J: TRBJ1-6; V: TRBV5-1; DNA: TGCGCCAGCAGTCCGGGGGAGTATAATTCACCCCTCCACTTT; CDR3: CASSPGEYNSPLHF
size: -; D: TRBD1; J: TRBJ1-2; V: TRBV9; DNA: TGTGCCAGCAGCGTAGGAGGGGGCAGCTATGGCTACACCTTC; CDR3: CASSVGGGSYGYTF
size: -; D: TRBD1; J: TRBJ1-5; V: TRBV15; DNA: TGTGCCACCAGCAGAGCCGGGACAGGGGATTATCAGCCCCAGCATTTT; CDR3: CATSRAGTGDYQPQHF
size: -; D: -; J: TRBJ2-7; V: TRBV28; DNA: TGTGCCAGCAGCCGGTACGAGCAGTACTTC; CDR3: CASSRYEQYF
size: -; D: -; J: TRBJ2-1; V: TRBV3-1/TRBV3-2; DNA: TGTGCCAGCAGCCAAGATTTAGGGTACAATGAGCAGTTCTTC; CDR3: CASSQDLGYNEQFF
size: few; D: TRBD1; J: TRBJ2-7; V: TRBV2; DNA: TGTGCCAGCAGCCAGGGGGCCTACTCCTACGAGCAGTACTTC; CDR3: CASSQGAYSYEQYF
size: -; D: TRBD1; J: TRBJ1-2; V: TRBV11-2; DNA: TGTGCCAGCAGCTCTAGGCCCACCGGACAGGGCGCTAACTATGGCTACACCTTC; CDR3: CASSSRPTGQGANYGYTF
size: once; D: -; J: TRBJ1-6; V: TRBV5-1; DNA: TGCGCCAGCAGCTTGGCCGGGACAAACTATAATTCACCCCTCCACTTT; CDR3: CASSLAGTNYNSPLHF
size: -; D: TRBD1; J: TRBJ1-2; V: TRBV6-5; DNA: TGTGCCAGCACCGCCCAGGGGGGCTATGGCTACACCTTC; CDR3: CASTAQGGYGYTF
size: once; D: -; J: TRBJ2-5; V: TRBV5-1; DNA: TGCGCCAGCAGCTTTTGGACTCAAGAGACCCAGTACTTC; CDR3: CASSFWTQETQYF
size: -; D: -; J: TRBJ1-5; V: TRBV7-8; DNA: TGTGCCAGCAGCCCTTTGCTGAGTGGCAATCAGCCCCAGCATTTT; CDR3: CASSPLLSGNQPQHF
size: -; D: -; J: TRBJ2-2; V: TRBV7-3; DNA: TGTGCCAGCAGCTCAACCGGCGGGGAGCTGTTTTTT; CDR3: CASSSTGGELFF
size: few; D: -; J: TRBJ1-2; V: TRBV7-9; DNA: TGTGCCAGCACGGGGGGGTTGACTAACTATGGCTACACCTTC; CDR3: CASTGGLTNYGYTF
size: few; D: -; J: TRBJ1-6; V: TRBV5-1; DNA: TGCGCCAGCAGCTTGGCCGGGCAGGTATATTCACCCCTCCACTTT; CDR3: CASSLAGQVYSPLHF
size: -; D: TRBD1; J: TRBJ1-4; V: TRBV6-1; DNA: TGTGCCAGCAGTGACCTGACAGGGGGGCCTAATGAAAAACTGTTTTTT; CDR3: CASSDLTGGPNEKLFF
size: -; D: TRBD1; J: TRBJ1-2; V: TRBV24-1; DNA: TGTGCCACCAGCGGGACAGCCACTGCTTATGGCTACACCTTC; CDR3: CATSGTATAYGYTF
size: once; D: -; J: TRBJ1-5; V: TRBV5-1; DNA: TGCGCCAGCAGCTTGGAAGGGACCGATCAGCCCCAGCATTTT; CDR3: CASSLEGTDQPQHF
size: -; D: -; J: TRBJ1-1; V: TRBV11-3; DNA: TGTGCCAGCAGCTTAAACCCGGCAGCTGTACTTGAAGCTTTCTTT; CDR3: CASSLNPAAVLEAFF
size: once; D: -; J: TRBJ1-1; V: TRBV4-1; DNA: TGCGCCAGCAGCCAAGGGGAACTTGAAGCTTTCTTT; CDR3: CASSQGELEAFF